The 28 T cell receptor beta chains reported below all come from one sample, sequenced in a study of blood T cell repertoires in COVID-19. Libraries were prepared by immunoSEQ multiplex PCR; TCRdb keeps only in-frame clonotypes and omits some of them. The table includes roughly 84,000 clones, 65% to 85% detected once. Material for sequencing was peripheral blood. The source is an elderly woman with acute or convalescent COVID-19.

The rearrangement uses TRBV4-3 and TRBJ1-1; 7 nucleotides align to TRBD1. This CDR3 contains 14 residues. Per germline, CDR1 LGHNA and CDR2 YSLEER. The trim removed 1 base at V and 4 bases at J, leaving 3 bases unmatched. CDR3 sequence: CASSQVAGGTEAFF. The CDR3 region has the DNA TGCGCCAGCAGCCAAGTGGCAGGGGGCACTGAAGCTTTCTTT.

Regarding this clone: The junction and the germline gene differ at one end; a read error may be behind it. The chain carries TRBV7-7 and TRBJ2-5; tentative D call: TRBD2 (5 bases). The CDR3 extends over 16 amino acids. Germline loops: CDR1 SSHAT, CDR2 FNYEAQ (reference sequence). Written as DNA, the CDR3 is TGTGCTAGCAGTCGCCCAGGACTGCACCTCGGCGAGACCCAGTACTTC. Translation gives CASSRPGLHLGETQYF.

The V call is TRBV19, the J call TRBJ2-4; TRBD1 matches at 7 bases. V was clipped by 5 bases and J by 8 bases; unmatched bases: 15. The CDR3 extends over 16 amino acids. Germline CDR1 reads LNHDA; CDR2 reads SQIVND (reference sequence). The CDR3 protein is CASSVLTGRSDHIQYF. The CDR3 DNA follows: TGTGCCAGTAGTGTCTTGACAGGGCGATCAGATCACATTCAGTACTTC.

The J gene is TRBJ1-1, the V gene TRBV2, with no clear D. The length of the CDR3 is 15 residues. The germline V and J ends were trimmed by 1 base and 1 base, with 10 bases remaining between them. The germline CDR1 and CDR2 sequences are SNHLY and FYNNEI. The CDR3 here is CASSEGWRGNTEAFF. The CDR3 DNA sequence: TGTGCCAGCAGTGAAGGGTGGCGGGGGAACACTGAAGCTTTCTTT. Complete variable domain (other parts from reference TRBV2 and TRBJ1-1): EPEVTQTPSHQVTQMGQEVILRCVPISNHLYFYWYRQILGQKVEFLVSFYNNEISEKSEIFDDQFSVERPDGSNFTLKIRSTKLEDSAMYFCASSEGWRGNTEAFFGQGTRLTVV.

V gene TRBV7-8 combines with J gene TRBJ2-7, with unresolved D. Trimming removed 1 base at V and 3 bases at J, with 7 bases between. CDR3 length: 13 residues. Germline lookup yields CDR1 SGHVS and CDR2 FQNEAQ. This CDR3 is CASSLVQDYEQYF. As DNA, the CDR3 is TGTGCCAGCAGCTTAGTCCAGGACTACGAGCAGTACTTC. The full variable domain, its missing parts supplied by reference TRBV7-8 and TRBJ2-7, is GAGVSQSPRYKVAKRGQDVALRCDPISGHVSLFWYQQALGQGPEFLTYFQNEAQLDKSGLPSDRFFAERPEGSVSTLKIQRTQQEDSAVYLCASSLVQDYEQYFGPGTRLTVT.

This clone has only one observation. V is TRBV29-1 and J is TRBJ1-1, with D possibly being TRBD1 (5 bases). V dropped 6 bases and J dropped 5 bases, with 16 bases sitting between them. The germline gives CDR1 SQVTM, CDR2 ANQGSEA. This CDR3 spans 13 amino acids. This CDR3 reads CSVAAVGGTEAFF. DNA for the CDR3: TGCAGCGTCGCGGCGGTCGGGGGTACTGAAGCTTTCTTT.

This clone was detected only once. The chain has TRBV19 and TRBJ2-3; perhaps TRBD1 as D (6 bases). This CDR3 has 14 residues. V shed 6 bases and J shed 2 bases, with 12 bases lying between them. Germline lookup yields CDR1 LNHDA and CDR2 SQIVND (reference sequence). The CDR3 nucleotides read TGTGCCAGTAGCCTACGACAGGTCACAGATACGCAGTATTTT. This translates into CASSLRQVTDTQYF.

The chain employs TRBV21-1 and TRBJ1-1; TRBD1 reflects the table's D call only, with no check against the DNA. TRBV21-1 is a pseudogene locus. The CDR3 runs to 13 residues. This chain's CDR3 is CASSIEGATEAFF. The DNA for the CDR3 is TGTGCCAGCAGCATCGAGGGGGCCACTGAAGCTTTCTTT.

This clone was picked up one time. This chain connects TRBV4-3 to TRBJ2-1, with TRBD2 matching 8 bases. The V gene end was trimmed by 3 bases and the J gene end by 7 bases; junction bases not matched to a gene: 5. Germline loops: CDR1 LGHNA, CDR2 YSLEER. This CDR3 spans 14 amino acids. CDR3 DNA sequence: TGCGCCAGCAGCCAGGCGGGAGGTTATAATGAGCAGTTCTTC. Protein product: CASSQAGGYNEQFF.

The rearrangement links TRBV15 to TRBJ2-7; 7 nucleotides line up with TRBD1. CDR3 length equals 15 residues. Germline CDR1 and CDR2: LNHNV and YYDKDF (reference sequence). V shed 5 bases and J 4 bases; nucleotides not matched to a gene: 11. CDR3 bases: TGTGCCACCAGCGAGAGTAGGGGGCAGGGGTACGAGCAGTACTTC. Amino acids: CATSESRGQGYEQYF.

The V and J genes are TRBV24-1 and TRBJ2-5; D is possibly TRBD1 (5 bases). CDR3 length equals 15 residues. Per germline, CDR1 KGHDR and CDR2 SFDVKD. V was clipped by 4 bases and J by 3 bases, with 14 bases between them. The CDR3 DNA reads TGTGCCACCAGTGACCCCCGTGCAGGGAAAGAGACCCAGTACTTC. It encodes CATSDPRAGKETQYF.

The rearrangement joins TRBV5-1 to TRBJ1-3; no clear D gene. Germline CDR1 is SGHRS and CDR2 is YFSETQ. The CDR3 consists of 18 residues. V lost 0 bases and J lost 0, with 16 bases in between. The CDR3 DNA sequence: TGCGCCAGCAGCTTGGACGGTGTCCTCGGGATCTCTGGAAACACCATATATTTT. Protein sequence: CASSLDGVLGISGNTIYF.

V gene TRBV28 combines with J gene TRBJ2-7; TRBD2 agrees at 8 bases. This CDR3 has 16 residues. Germline trimming cut 5 bases from V and 2 bases from J; bases unmatched to any gene: 11. Germline V gives CDR1 MDHEN, CDR2 SYDVKM. This chain's CDR3 is CASSIHSGAAPYEQYF. For the CDR3, the DNA is TGTGCCAGCAGTATCCATAGCGGGGCGGCTCCCTACGAGCAGTACTTC.

CDR3 sequence: CASSIPRTVSGNTIYF. CDR3 coding DNA: TGTGCCAGTAGTATCCCCCGGACAGTCTCTGGAAACACCATATATTTT. The chain couples TRBV19 to TRBJ1-3; TRBD1 might be the D (6 bases). Trimming removed 3 bases at V and 0 bases at J, with 12 bases between. The CDR3 covers 16 residues. The germline V gene encodes CDR1 LNHDA and CDR2 SQIVND (reference sequence).

A single count supports this clone. The chain employs TRBV30 and TRBJ2-1; D perhaps matches TRBD2 (5 bases). Deletions cut 3 bases from V and 0 bases from J, with 6 bases between. The CDR3 consists of 13 residues. The germline gives CDR1 GTSNPN, CDR2 SVGIG (reference sequence). The CDR3 sequence: CAWRRGSYNEQFF. CDR3 coding DNA: TGTGCCTGGAGACGGGGCTCCTACAATGAGCAGTTCTTC.

The chain joins TRBV3-1 (or the pseudogene TRBV3-2) to TRBJ1-2, with D possibly matching TRBD1 (6 bases). Trimming stripped 0 bases from V and 0 bases from J, with 23 bases between. The CDR3 runs 20 residues. Germline CDR1 is LGHDT and CDR2 is YNNKEL (reference sequence). Here the CDR3 DNA reads TGTGCCAGCAGCCAAGATGGGTCAGGCGGGGGGGCTCTCTCTAACTATGGCTACACCTTC. Protein: CASSQDGSGGGALSNYGYTF.

The chain combines TRBV6-2 or TRBV6-3 with TRBJ2-2, with 10 bases matching TRBD2. Germline CDR1 reads MNHEY; CDR2 reads SVGEGT. The length of the CDR3 is 16 residues. With 2 bases clipped from V and 5 bases from J, the junction kept 5 bases outside the gene matches. CDR3 in DNA: TGTGCCAGCAGTTACAGGGTAGCGGGGGGAACCGGGGAGCTGTTTTTT. Translating gives CASSYRVAGGTGELFF.

The V and J genes are TRBV27 and TRBJ1-2; 9 bases are shared with TRBD1. The ends lost 7 bases at V and 8 bases at J; junction bases unmatched: 8. Germline lookup yields CDR1 MNHEY and CDR2 SMNVEV (reference sequence). CDR3 size: 13 residues. In DNA form, the CDR3 reads TGTGCCAGCACCGTACAGGGGGCGAAGGGCTACACCTTC. It is translated as CASTVQGAKGYTF.

The count of this clone is one. The chain is built from TRBV28 and TRBJ1-6; D remains unclear. This CDR3 is 17 amino acids long. The V end was cut by 3 bases, the J end by 5 bases, with 17 bases between. Germline assignment: CDR1 MDHEN and CDR2 SYDVKM. The CDR3 loop reads CASSLFGAGSHNSPLHF. CDR3 nucleotides: TGTGCCAGCAGTTTGTTTGGAGCGGGGTCCCATAATTCACCCCTCCACTTT. The whole variable domain, remainder taken from reference TRBV28 and TRBJ1-6, is DVKVTQSSRYLVKRTGEKVFLECVQDMDHENMFWYRQDPGLGLRLIYFSYDVKMKEKGDIPEGYSVSREKKERFSLILESASTNQTSMYLCASSLFGAGSHNSPLHFGNGTRLTVT.

The chain's CDR3 is CASNFPGQGFYEQFF. For the CDR3, the DNA is TGTGCCAGCAACTTTCCGGGACAGGGCTTCTATGAGCAGTTCTTC. J is TRBJ2-1 and V is TRBV6-5, with 9 bases lining up with TRBD1. J lost 8 bases, V lost 7 bases, and 12 bases had no gene match. CDR3 length equals 15 residues. Looked up from germline, CDR1 is MNHEY and CDR2 is SVGAGI.

The chain is built from TRBV19 and TRBJ1-1; tentative D call: TRBD1 (6 bases). This CDR3 has 14 residues. The V gene lost 4 bases and the J gene lost 0 bases, with 9 bases spanning the gap. Germline loops: CDR1 LNHDA, CDR2 SQIVND (reference sequence). This CDR3 reads CASSNRVLNTEAFF. Written as DNA, the CDR3 is TGTGCCAGTAGTAACAGGGTATTGAACACTGAAGCTTTCTTT.

This chain connects TRBV19 to TRBJ1-1, with 9 positions matching TRBD1. Trimming removed 4 bases from V and 1 base from J; junction bases left unmatched: 4. The CDR3 runs to 15 residues. Germline V CDR1 and CDR2: LNHDA, SQIVND (reference sequence). The CDR3 sequence: CASSRDRVSNTEAFF. The CDR3 DNA reads as TGTGCCAGTAGTAGGGACAGGGTGTCGAACACTGAAGCTTTCTTT. The whole variable domain, remainder taken from reference TRBV19 and TRBJ1-1, is DGGITQSPKYLFRKEGQNVTLSCEQNLNHDAMYWYRQDPGQGLRLIYYSQIVNDFQKGDIAEGYSVSREKKESFPLTVTSAQKNPTAFYLCASSRDRVSNTEAFFGQGTRLTVV.

The chain combines TRBV6-2 or TRBV6-3 with TRBJ1-5, with 8 bases that match TRBD1. Per germline, CDR1 MNHEY and CDR2 SVGEGT. The CDR3 contains 15 residues. With V trimmed by 6 bases and J by 4 bases, 8 bases remained unmatched. The CDR3 loop is CASSPTQGANQPQHF. CDR3 DNA sequence: TGTGCCAGCAGCCCCACCCAGGGGGCTAATCAGCCCCAGCATTTT.

The V and J genes are TRBV5-1 and TRBJ1-4; D may be TRBD1 (5 bases). Germline V gene sequence: CDR1 SGHRS, CDR2 YFSETQ. Trimming left V 3 bases short and J 7 bases short, with 7 bases between. This CDR3 contains 12 residues. The CDR3, as DNA: TGCGCCAGCAGCTGGGGGGGTGAAAAACTGTTTTTT. It translates to CASSWGGEKLFF.

The chain has TRBV19 and TRBJ2-7, with a weak D call TRBD2 (6 bases). The CDR3 runs 14 residues. Trimming removed 1 base from V and 8 bases from J, with 15 bases in between. Germline CDR1 LNHDA, CDR2 SQIVND (reference sequence). The CDR3 protein is CASSIGRRETKQYF. CDR3 DNA: TGTGCCAGTAGTATAGGGCGGAGGGAAACGAAGCAGTACTTC.

CDR3 DNA sequence: TGTGCCAGTAGTAGGGAGGGGAGTAGGGTCGGCACAGATACGCAGTATTTT. The encoded protein is CASSREGSRVGTDTQYF. The chain has TRBV19 and TRBJ2-3; 7 nucleotides align to TRBD2. The CDR3 loop spans 17 amino acids. Looked up from germline, CDR1 is LNHDA and CDR2 is SQIVND (reference sequence). V lost 4 bases, J lost 1 base, and 11 bases stayed unmatched. Combining the CDR3 with reference TRBV19 and TRBJ2-3 gives the whole variable domain DGGITQSPKYLFRKEGQNVTLSCEQNLNHDAMYWYRQDPGQGLRLIYYSQIVNDFQKGDIAEGYSVSREKKESFPLTVTSAQKNPTAFYLCASSREGSRVGTDTQYFGPGTRLTVL.

This clone was seen a few times. The chain joins TRBV7-8 to TRBJ1-4, with TRBD1 matching over 8 bases. This CDR3 has 13 amino acids. V was clipped by 5 bases and J by 6 bases; unmatched bases: 2. Germline lookup yields CDR1 SGHVS and CDR2 FQNEAQ. This CDR3 reads CASSRTGYEKLFF. CDR3 nucleotides: TGTGCCAGCAGCAGGACAGGGTATGAAAAACTGTTTTTT. Full variable domain (missing parts from reference TRBV7-8 and TRBJ1-4): GAGVSQSPRYKVAKRGQDVALRCDPISGHVSLFWYQQALGQGPEFLTYFQNEAQLDKSGLPSDRFFAERPEGSVSTLKIQRTQQEDSAVYLCASSRTGYEKLFFGSGTQLSVL.

Details on this clone: At the DNA level, this CDR3 is encoded by other sequences in the same sample as well. The chain is built from TRBV28 and TRBJ1-2; D not resolved. This CDR3 is built from 11 residues. Germline CDR1 and CDR2: MDHEN and SYDVKM. Trimming took off 5 bases at V and 4 bases at J, with 5 bases between the two ends. The CDR3 coding sequence is TGTGCCAGCAGTGGCGGCTATGGCTACACCTTC. This gives the protein CASSGGYGYTF.